This is a list of T cell receptor beta chains from one sample in a study of T cell clonotyping in hematopoietic cell transplantation. TCRdb's copy holds only in-frame clones and misses some; the assay was immunoSEQ multiplex PCR. The sample shows approximately 18,000 clones, approximately 77% of them seen only once. The sample was peripheral blood mononuclear cells, taken before stem cell transplant. The receptors were sampled from a man in his 60s with acute myeloid leukemia. Some clones in this sample may be carry-over from other donors' samples. CDR3s leave out the opening cysteine and the closing phenylalanine or tryptophan. Size tells how often a clone was seen (once, few, many) or the class of an expanded clone, and some rows leave it out.

abundance	v_gene	CDR3aa
NA	TRBV7-9	ASSPSHNEQF
NA	TRBV29-1	SVGGTGPEAF
NA	TRBV5-6	ASTDRGRTEAF
once	TRBV28	ASSQGLAGNYEQY
NA	TRBV4-3	ASSQGWFQDYEQY
NA	TRBV21-1	ASSEPRGTGNQPQH
NA	TRBV7-3	ASSLNMGGTGAYEQY
NA	TRBV6-1	ASRDRGEVNEQY
NA	TRBV28	ASSRPNSPLH
once	TRBV6-6	ASSLSRNTGELF
medium-sized	TRBV6-6	ASSYPGGGRPETQY
NA	TRBV6-5	ASSYGTSLDNEQF
NA	TRBV7-2	ASSSRVAINYNEQF
few	TRBV30	ASAEAGDVEETQY
few	TRBV7-3	ASRGDYSTGELF
NA	TRBV29-1	SVEGTYEQY
NA	TRBV4-3	ASSQGQYNSPLH
NA	TRBV10-1	ASSEVRRMNTEAF
NA	TRBV12-5	ASGLVRQGGTLYTMSRREEF
NA	TRBV2	ASRRGTTDTQY
NA	TRBV6-4	ASSAEGLLNTGELF